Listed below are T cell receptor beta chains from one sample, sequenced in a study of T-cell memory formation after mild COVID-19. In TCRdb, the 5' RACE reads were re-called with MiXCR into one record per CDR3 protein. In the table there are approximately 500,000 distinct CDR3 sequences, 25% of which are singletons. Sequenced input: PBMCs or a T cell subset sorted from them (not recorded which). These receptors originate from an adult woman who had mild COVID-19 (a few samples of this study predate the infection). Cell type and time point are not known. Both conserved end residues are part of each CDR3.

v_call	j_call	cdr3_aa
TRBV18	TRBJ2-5	CASSPPWPSGENQETQYF
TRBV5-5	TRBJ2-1	CASSVGSGSYNEQFF
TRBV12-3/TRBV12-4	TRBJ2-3	CASSRSGGARDTQYF
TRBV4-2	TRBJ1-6	CASSVQGVASPLHF
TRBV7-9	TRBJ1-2	CASSPRDTNTGGYTF
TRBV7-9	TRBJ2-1	CASSLRFRLAGIHNEQFF
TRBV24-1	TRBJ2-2	CATSDWWGHNTGELFF
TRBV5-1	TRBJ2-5	CASSGRGAQETQYF
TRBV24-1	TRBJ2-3	CATSDRAAFTDTQYF
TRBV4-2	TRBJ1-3	CASSQESSYSGNTIYF
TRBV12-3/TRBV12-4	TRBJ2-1	CASSFQSGIARYNEQFF
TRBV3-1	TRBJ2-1	CASSPGTGPYNEQFF
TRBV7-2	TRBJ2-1	CASSSHNYNEQFF
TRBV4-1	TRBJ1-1	CASSHQARDMNTEAFF
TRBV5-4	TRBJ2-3	CASSLVRQSADTQYF
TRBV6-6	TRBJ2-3	CAGGGTRTDTQYF
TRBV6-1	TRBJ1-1	CASSDYTEAFF
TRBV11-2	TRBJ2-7	CASSEGLAYEQYF
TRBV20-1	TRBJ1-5	CSARDGQGNQPQHF
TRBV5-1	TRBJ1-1	CASSLRLSGAEAFF
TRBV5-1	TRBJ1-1	CASSWGGEGTEAFF
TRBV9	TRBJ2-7	CASSVDSSGMGEQYF
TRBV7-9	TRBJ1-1	CASSLRDRANTEAFF
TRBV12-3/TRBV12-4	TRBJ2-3	CASSLVFAGGTADTQYF
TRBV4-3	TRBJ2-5	CASSQEALGTQYF
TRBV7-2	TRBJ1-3	CASSFTGTGEGNTIYF
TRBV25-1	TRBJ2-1	CASSPHYNEQFF
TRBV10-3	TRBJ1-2	CAISGGEGANYGYTF
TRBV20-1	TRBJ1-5	CSVAGQRGNQPQHF
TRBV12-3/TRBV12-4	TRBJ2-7	CASSPGAGGEQYF
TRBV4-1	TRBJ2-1	CASSQGFYNEQFF
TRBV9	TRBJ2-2	CASSVGDRASHTGELFF
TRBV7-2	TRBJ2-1	CASRGGPEQRSSYNEQFF
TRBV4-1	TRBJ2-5	CASSSTGKGGQETQYF
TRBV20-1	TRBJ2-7	CSATRGFEQYF
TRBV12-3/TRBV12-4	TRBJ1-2	CASSFGRANYGYTF
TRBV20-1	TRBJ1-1	CSASGLNPGSEAFF
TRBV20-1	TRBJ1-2	CSARGQGSSGYTF
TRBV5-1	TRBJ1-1	CASSPGRQMNTEAFF
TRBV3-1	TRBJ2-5	CASSQVTETQYF